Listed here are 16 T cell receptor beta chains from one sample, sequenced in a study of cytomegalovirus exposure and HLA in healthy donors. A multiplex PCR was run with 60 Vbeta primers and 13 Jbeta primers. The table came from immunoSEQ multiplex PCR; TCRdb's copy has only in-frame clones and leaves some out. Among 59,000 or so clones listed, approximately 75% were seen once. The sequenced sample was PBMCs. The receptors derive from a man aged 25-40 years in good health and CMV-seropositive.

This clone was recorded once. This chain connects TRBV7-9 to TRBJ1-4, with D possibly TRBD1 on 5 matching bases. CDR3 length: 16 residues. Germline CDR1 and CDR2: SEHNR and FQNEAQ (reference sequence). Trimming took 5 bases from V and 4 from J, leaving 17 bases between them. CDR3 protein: CASSRLTGAFNEKLFF. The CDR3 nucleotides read TGTGCCAGCAGCCGTTTGACTGGGGCCTTTAATGAAAAACTGTTTTTT. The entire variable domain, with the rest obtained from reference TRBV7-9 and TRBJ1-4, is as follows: DTGVSQNPRHKITKRGQNVTFRCDPISEHNRLYWYRQTLGQGPEFLTYFQNEAQLEKSRLLSDRFSAERPKGSFSTLEIQRTEQGDSAMYLCASSRLTGAFNEKLFFGSGTQLSVL.

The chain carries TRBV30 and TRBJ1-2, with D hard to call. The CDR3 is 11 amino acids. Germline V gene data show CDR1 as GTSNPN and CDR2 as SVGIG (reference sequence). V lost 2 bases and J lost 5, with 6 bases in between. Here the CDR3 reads CAWSIQYGYTF. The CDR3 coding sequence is TGTGCCTGGAGTATCCAATATGGCTACACCTTC. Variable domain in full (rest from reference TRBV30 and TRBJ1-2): SQTIHQWPATLVQPVGSPLSLECTVEGTSNPNLYWYRQAAGRGLQLLFYSVGIGQISSEVPQNLSASRPQDRQFILSSKKLLLSDSGFYLCAWSIQYGYTFGSGTRLTVV.

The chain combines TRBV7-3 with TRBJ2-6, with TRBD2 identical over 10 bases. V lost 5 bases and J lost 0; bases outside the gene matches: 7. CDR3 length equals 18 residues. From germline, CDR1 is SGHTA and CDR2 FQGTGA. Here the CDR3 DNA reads TGTGCCAGCAGCCTTACTAGCGGGACAGACTCTGGGGCCAACGTCCTGACTTTC. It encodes CASSLTSGTDSGANVLTF.

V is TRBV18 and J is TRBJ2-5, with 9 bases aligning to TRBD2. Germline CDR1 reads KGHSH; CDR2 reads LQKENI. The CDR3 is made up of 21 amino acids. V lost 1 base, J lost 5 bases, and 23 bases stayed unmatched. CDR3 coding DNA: TGTGCCAGCTCACCACTCGGCGGGAGGTTTCGGACTAGCGCCGGAGGGGAGACCCAGTACTTC. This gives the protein CASSPLGGRFRTSAGGETQYF.

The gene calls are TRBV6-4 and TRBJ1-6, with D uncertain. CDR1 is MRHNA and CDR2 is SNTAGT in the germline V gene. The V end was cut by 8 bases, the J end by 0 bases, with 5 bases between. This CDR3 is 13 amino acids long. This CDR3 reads CASGSSYNSPLHF. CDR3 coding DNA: TGTGCCAGCGGGAGCTCCTATAATTCACCCCTCCACTTT.

In DNA, the CDR3 is TGTGCCAGCAGCGTGTTCCAAGGACAGGGGGAGACCCAGTACTTC. It codes for CASSVFQGQGETQYF. This chain joins TRBV9 and TRBJ2-5, with 9 bases identical to TRBD1. CDR1 SGDLS and CDR2 YYNGEE come from the germline V gene. The ends lost 2 bases at V and 5 bases at J; junction bases unmatched: 7. The length of the CDR3 is 15 residues.

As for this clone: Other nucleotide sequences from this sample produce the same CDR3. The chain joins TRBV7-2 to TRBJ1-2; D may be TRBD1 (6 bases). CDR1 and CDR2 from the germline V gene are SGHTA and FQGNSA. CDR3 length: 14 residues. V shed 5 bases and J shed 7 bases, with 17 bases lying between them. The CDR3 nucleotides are TGTGCCAGCAGCCCAGAGGCGGGGGGCGTTGGCTACACCTTC. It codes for CASSPEAGGVGYTF.

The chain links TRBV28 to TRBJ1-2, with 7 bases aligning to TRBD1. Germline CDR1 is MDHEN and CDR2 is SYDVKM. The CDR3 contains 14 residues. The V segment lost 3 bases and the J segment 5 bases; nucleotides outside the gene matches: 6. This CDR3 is CASSLRTGVYGYTF. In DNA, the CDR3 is TGTGCCAGCAGTTTGCGTACAGGGGTGTATGGCTACACCTTC.

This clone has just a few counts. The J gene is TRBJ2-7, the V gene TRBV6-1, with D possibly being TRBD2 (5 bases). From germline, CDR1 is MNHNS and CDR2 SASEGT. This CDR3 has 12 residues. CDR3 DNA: TGTGGAGCGTACCGGGGATCCTACGAGCAGTACTTC. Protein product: CGAYRGSYEQYF.

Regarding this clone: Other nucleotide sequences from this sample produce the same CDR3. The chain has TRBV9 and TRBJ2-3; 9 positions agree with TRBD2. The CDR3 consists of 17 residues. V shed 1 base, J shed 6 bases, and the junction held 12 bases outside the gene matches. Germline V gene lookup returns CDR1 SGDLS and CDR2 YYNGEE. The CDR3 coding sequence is TGTGCCAGCAGCGTAAGATCGATGCAGCGGGGGGAGGATACGCAGTATTTT. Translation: CASSVRSMQRGEDTQYF.

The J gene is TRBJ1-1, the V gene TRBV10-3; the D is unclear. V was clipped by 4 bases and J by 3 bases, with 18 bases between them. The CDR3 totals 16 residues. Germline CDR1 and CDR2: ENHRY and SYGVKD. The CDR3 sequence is CAISVSGAPADTEAFF. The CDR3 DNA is TGTGCCATCAGTGTGTCGGGAGCCCCGGCGGACACTGAAGCTTTCTTT.

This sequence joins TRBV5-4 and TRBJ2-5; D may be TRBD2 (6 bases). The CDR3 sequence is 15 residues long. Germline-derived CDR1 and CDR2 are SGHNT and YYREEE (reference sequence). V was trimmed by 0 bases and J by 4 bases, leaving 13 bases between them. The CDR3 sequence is CASSLAEAGRETQYF. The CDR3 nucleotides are TGTGCCAGCAGCTTGGCCGAGGCGGGACGAGAGACCCAGTACTTC.

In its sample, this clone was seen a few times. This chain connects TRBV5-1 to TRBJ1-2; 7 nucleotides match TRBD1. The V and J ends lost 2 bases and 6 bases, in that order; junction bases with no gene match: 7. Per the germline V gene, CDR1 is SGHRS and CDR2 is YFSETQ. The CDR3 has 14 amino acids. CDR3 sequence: CASSFSGQKNGYTF. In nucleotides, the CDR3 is TGCGCCAGCAGCTTCTCGGGACAGAAGAATGGCTACACCTTC.

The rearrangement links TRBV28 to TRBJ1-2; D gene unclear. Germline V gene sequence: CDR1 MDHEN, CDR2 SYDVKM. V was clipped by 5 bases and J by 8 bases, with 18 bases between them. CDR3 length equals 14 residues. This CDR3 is CASSTPRQRRGYTF. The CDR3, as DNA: TGTGCCAGCAGTACCCCCCGGCAGAGGCGGGGCTACACCTTC.

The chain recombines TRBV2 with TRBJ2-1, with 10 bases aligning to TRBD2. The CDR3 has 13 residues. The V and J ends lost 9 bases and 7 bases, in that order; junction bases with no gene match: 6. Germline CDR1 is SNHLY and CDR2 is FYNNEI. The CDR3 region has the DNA TGTGCCAGTCGGGGACTAGCGTGGAATGAGCAGTTCTTC. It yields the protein CASRGLAWNEQFF. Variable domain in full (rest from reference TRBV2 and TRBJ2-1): EPEVTQTPSHQVTQMGQEVILRCVPISNHLYFYWYRQILGQKVEFLVSFYNNEISEKSEIFDDQFSVERPDGSNFTLKIRSTKLEDSAMYFCASRGLAWNEQFFGPGTRLTVL.

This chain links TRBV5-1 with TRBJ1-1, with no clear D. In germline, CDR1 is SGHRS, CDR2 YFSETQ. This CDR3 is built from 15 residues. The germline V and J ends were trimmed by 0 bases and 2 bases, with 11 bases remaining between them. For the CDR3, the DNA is TGCGCCAGCAGCTTGGGTCCAGGTGGCAACACTGAAGCTTTCTTT. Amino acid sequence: CASSLGPGGNTEAFF.